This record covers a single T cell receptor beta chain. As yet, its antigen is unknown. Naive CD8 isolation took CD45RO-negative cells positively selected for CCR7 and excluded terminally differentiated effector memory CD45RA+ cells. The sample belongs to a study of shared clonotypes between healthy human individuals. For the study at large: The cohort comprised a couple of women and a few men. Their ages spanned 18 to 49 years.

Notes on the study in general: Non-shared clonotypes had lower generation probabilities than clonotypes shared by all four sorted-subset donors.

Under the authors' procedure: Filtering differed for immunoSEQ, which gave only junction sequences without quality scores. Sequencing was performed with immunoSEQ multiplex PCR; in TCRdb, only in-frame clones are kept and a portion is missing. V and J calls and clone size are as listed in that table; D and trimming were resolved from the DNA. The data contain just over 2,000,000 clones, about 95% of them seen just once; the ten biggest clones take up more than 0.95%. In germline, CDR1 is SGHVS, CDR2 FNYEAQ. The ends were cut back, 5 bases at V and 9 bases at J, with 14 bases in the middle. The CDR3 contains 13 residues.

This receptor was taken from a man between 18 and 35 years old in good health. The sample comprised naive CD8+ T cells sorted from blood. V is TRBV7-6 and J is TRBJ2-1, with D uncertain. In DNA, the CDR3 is TGTGCCAGCAGCCTCCTAGTACGTGGTGAGCAGTTCTTC. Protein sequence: CASSLLVRGEQFF.